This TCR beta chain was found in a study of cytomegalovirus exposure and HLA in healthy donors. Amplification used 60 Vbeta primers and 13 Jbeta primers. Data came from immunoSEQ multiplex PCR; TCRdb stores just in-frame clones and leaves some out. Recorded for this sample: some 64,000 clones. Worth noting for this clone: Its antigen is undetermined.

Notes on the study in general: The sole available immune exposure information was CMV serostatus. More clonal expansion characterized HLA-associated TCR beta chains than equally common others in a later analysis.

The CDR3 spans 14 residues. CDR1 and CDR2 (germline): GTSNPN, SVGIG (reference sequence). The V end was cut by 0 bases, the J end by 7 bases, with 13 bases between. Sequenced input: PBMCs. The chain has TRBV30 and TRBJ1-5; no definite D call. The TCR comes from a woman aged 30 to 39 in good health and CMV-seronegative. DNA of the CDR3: TGTGCCTGGAGTGTACGGTTCGGTCAACAGCCCCAGCATTTT. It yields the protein CAWSVRFGQQPQHF. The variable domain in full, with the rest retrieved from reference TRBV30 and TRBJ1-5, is SQTIHQWPATLVQPVGSPLSLECTVEGTSNPNLYWYRQAAGRGLQLLFYSVGIGQISSEVPQNLSASRPQDRQFILSSKKLLLSDSGFYLCAWSVRFGQQPQHFGDGTRLSIL.